The rows below give T cell receptor beta chains drawn from one sample of a study of OX40 agonist ivuxolimab in advanced cancers. Method: immunoSEQ multiplex PCR; TCRdb's copy keeps in-frame clones and lacks some. The sample has about 32,000 clones; under 95% are singletons. This specimen was CD4+ or CD8+ T cells sorted from blood, taken in a trial of the OX40 agonist ivuxolimab. These receptors all come from an adult with an advanced solid tumor such as melanoma, head and neck, liver or kidney cancer. CDR3s include the opening cysteine and the closing phenylalanine or tryptophan. Each record gives: V gene, D gene, J gene, clone size, CDR3 length, CDR3 protein, CDR3 DNA. A D gene is named only where the DNA matches it firmly. The size entry is marked missing in some rows and otherwise reads once, few, many or a size class.

TRBV11-2	.	TRBJ2-5	.	14	CASSSNRGMETQYF	TGTGCCAGCAGCTCGAACCGTGGGATGGAGACCCAGTACTTC
TRBV7-8	TRBD1	TRBJ1-2	.	16	CASSLYRGGGVYGYTF	TGTGCCAGCAGCCTCTACAGGGGTGGTGGAGTCTATGGCTACACCTTC
TRBV19	.	TRBJ1-5	.	16	CASSIVSKGLNQPQHF	TGTGCCAGTAGTATAGTCTCGAAGGGGTTGAATCAGCCCCAGCATTTT
TRBV29-1	TRBD1	TRBJ2-1	.	12	CSVGQGDNEQFF	TGCAGCGTTGGACAGGGGGACAATGAGCAGTTCTTC
TRBV4-2	.	TRBJ2-7	.	13	CASSHTSSYEQYF	TGTGCCAGCAGTCATACTAGCTCCTACGAGCAGTACTTC
TRBV10-3	TRBD2	TRBJ2-7	.	14	CAISDTSGGYEQYF	TGTGCCATCAGTGATACTAGCGGGGGCTACGAGCAGTACTTC
TRBV27	.	TRBJ1-2	.	14	CASSPGTSNYGYTF	TGTGCCAGCAGTCCAGGGACCTCTAACTATGGCTACACCTTC
TRBV13	.	TRBJ1-2	once	14	CASSLGRDFYGYTF	TGTGCCAGCAGCCTAGGTCGAGACTTCTATGGCTACACCTTC
TRBV4-1	TRBD1	TRBJ1-6	.	13	CASSQVWRTGIHF	TGCGCCAGCAGCCAAGTCTGGCGGACAGGGATCCACTTT
TRBV9	.	TRBJ1-1	medium-sized	13	CASSAEVHTEAFF	TGTGCCAGCAGCGCCGAGGTACACACTGAAGCTTTCTTT
TRBV27	TRBD1	TRBJ2-7	.	14	CASRQVGGINEQYF	TGTGCCAGCAGGCAGGTAGGGGGCATCAACGAGCAGTACTTC
TRBV4-1	.	TRBJ2-3	.	15	CASSPLTRSTDTQYF	TGCGCCAGCAGCCCTTTGACACGTAGCACAGATACGCAGTATTTT
TRBV4-1	TRBD2	TRBJ2-7	.	18	CASSQDTLASGRKDEQYF	TGCGCCAGCAGCCAAGATACACTAGCTAGCGGGAGAAAGGACGAGCAGTACTTC
TRBV2	TRBD1	TRBJ1-1	.	15	CASRWAGQVNTEAFF	TGTGCCAGCAGATGGGCGGGACAGGTGAACACTGAAGCTTTCTTT
TRBV28	TRBD1	TRBJ1-1	once	14	CASKQGTENTEAFF	TGTGCCAGCAAACAAGGGACAGAGAACACTGAAGCTTTCTTT
TRBV7-9	.	TRBJ2-3	.	13	CASSPEAQDTQYF	TGTGCCAGCAGCCCCGAGGCTCAAGATACGCAGTATTTT
TRBV4-1	.	TRBJ1-1	.	15	CASSQPWEGDTEAFF	TGCGCCAGCAGCCAGCCTTGGGAGGGGGACACTGAAGCTTTCTTT
TRBV9	TRBD1	TRBJ2-1	.	14	CASSVAYRGDEQFF	TGTGCCAGCAGCGTAGCCTACAGGGGAGATGAGCAGTTCTTC